This T cell receptor (beta chain) stems from a study of cytomegalovirus exposure and HLA in healthy donors. The junction had 9 bases not matched to a gene; V was cut back by 5 bases and J by 15 bases. The CDR3 totals 14 residues. Germline assignment: CDR1 SEHNR and CDR2 FQNEAQ (reference sequence). The PCR contained 60 Vbeta and 13 Jbeta primers. Clones were sequenced by immunoSEQ multiplex PCR, and TCRdb holds only the in-frame ones, with some missing. In the table there are 85,000 to 110,000 clones, approximately 72% of which are singletons. This clone was picked up one time. The J gene is TRBJ2-1, the V gene TRBV7-9; 14 nucleotides line up with TRBD2. The sequenced material came from PBMCs. This receptor was identified in a woman aged 50 to 60 in good health and CMV-seronegative. CDR3 DNA sequence: TGTGCCAGCAGCCCCAGACTAGCGGGAGGGCTCCCGTTCTTC. As protein: CASSPRLAGGLPFF.